The rows below give T cell receptor beta chains drawn from one sample of a study of T cells in Graves' hyperthyroidism and ophthalmopathy. One entry per CDR3 protein, called by TCRdb with MiXCR from the multiplex PCR reads. Among 500,000 to 750,000 distinct CDR3 sequences listed, 15% to 17% were seen once. Sequences were obtained from blood. These receptors were taken from a woman in her 30s with Graves' hyperthyroidism. Each CDR3 is given with its conserved first and last residue. D genes are given only for firm matches. The size field is filled for only some rows; it gives once, few, many or a size class.

J | size | V | D | DNA | CDR3
TRBJ2-7 | many | TRBV20-1 | . | TGCAGTGCTAAAGGGCAGGTCGATCCCTACGAGCAGTACTTC | CSAKGQVDPYEQYF
TRBJ2-1 | many | TRBV7-9 | TRBD2 | TGTGCCAGCAGCACCTTGACTAGCGGGATATACAATGAGCAGTTCTTC | CASSTLTSGIYNEQFF
TRBJ1-5 | many | TRBV20-1 | TRBD1 | TGCAGTGCTAGTAGGGGACAGGGGGATCAGCCCCAGCATTTT | CSASRGQGDQPQHF
TRBJ2-3 | many | TRBV28 | . | TGTGCCAGCAGTTTCGTGGGTTACACAGATACGCAGTATTTT | CASSFVGYTDTQYF
TRBJ2-7 | many | TRBV29-1 | . | TGCAGCGTTGAAGCAGAGCCCTACGAGCAGTACTTC | CSVEAEPYEQYF
TRBJ2-1 | many | TRBV11-3 | . | TGTGCCAGCAGCTCTGAAGCGTCCAGCTCCTACAATGAGCAGTTCTTC | CASSSEASSSYNEQFF
TRBJ1-4 | few | TRBV28 | . | TGTGCCAGCACCCCCGGGGTCGTTAATGAAAAACTGTTTTTT | CASTPGVVNEKLFF
TRBJ2-7 | . | TRBV20-1 | . | TGCAGTGCTATAACTCTCCGGGACGCCCTTACCTACGAGCAGTACTTC | CSAITLRDALTYEQYF
TRBJ2-7 | many | TRBV28 | . | TGTGCCAGCAGAGGGGTAGGCTACGAGCAGTACTTC | CASRGVGYEQYF
TRBJ1-1 | few | TRBV12-3/TRBV12-4 | TRBD1 | TGTGCCAGCACTGTTCAGACAGGGGTGAACACTGAAGCTTTCTTT | CASTVQTGVNTEAFF
TRBJ2-1 | . | TRBV6-6 | . | TGTGCCAGCAGTTACAAGGCGGGGATCTACAATGAGCAGTTCTTC | CASSYKAGIYNEQFF
TRBJ2-7 | few | TRBV20-1 | . | TGCAGTGCTAGAGGTTCAGGGGTTGTCGAGCAGTACTTC | CSARGSGVVEQYF
TRBJ1-5 | few | TRBV20-1 | . | TGCAGTGCTACAGGTAGCAATCAGCCCCAGCATTTT | CSATGSNQPQHF
TRBJ2-1 | many | TRBV6-6 | . | TGTGCCAGCAGTTACTCGAGAACAGTGTTATCCCGTCACAATGAGCAGTTCTTC | CASSYSRTVLSRHNEQFF
TRBJ1-2 | few | TRBV29-1 | . | TGCAGCGTTGAACAGGATTATGGCTACACCTTC | CSVEQDYGYTF
TRBJ2-7 | . | TRBV30 | . | TGTGCCTCAGGGCCTAGGTACTACGAGCAGTACTTC | CASGPRYYEQYF
TRBJ2-7 | few | TRBV29-1 | TRBD2 | TGCAGCGGGGGTAGCGGGAGGGCAGGAGAGCAGTACTTC | CSGGSGRAGEQYF
TRBJ2-2 | few | TRBV9 | . | TGTACCAGCAGCGTATCCGTGGGCACCGGGGAGCTGTTTTTT | CTSSVSVGTGELFF
TRBJ2-3 | . | TRBV7-8 | TRBD1 | TGTGCCAGCAGCTACCCAAGACAGGGGCGAAACACAGATACGCAGTATTTT | CASSYPRQGRNTDTQYF
TRBJ2-3 | . | TRBV19 | . | TGTGCCAGTTGTGCGGGGAGAGTAGATACGCAGTATTTT | CASCAGRVDTQYF
TRBJ2-1 | many | TRBV7-9 | TRBD2 | TGTGCCAGCAGCTTAGAGTTCGGGGGACTAAATGAGCAGTTCTTC | CASSLEFGGLNEQFF
TRBJ1-1 | once | TRBV19 | TRBD1 | TGTGCCAGTAGTATGGAACAGGGGGCTACTGAAGCTTTCTTT | CASSMEQGATEAFF
TRBJ2-2 | few | TRBV20-1 | TRBD2 | TGCAGTGCTAGGCTAGCGGGAGGGCACGGGGAGCTGTTTTTT | CSARLAGGHGELFF
TRBJ2-1 | many | TRBV28 | TRBD2 | TGTGCCAGCAGTTTGGCTAGCGGGAGGGCCGTTGAGCAGTTCTTC | CASSLASGRAVEQFF
TRBJ2-2 | . | TRBV9 | TRBD2 | TGTGCCAGCAGCTCTAGCGGGAGGCTCCAGGACGGGGAGCTGTTTTTT | CASSSSGRLQDGELFF
TRBJ1-1 | many | TRBV3-1 | . | TGTGCCACCCGACAGAACACTGAAGCTTTCTTT | CATRQNTEAFF
TRBJ2-1 | . | TRBV18 | . | TGTGCCAGCTCACCTCCTTCGGTGGCCTACAATGAGCAGTTCTTC | CASSPPSVAYNEQFF
TRBJ2-1 | few | TRBV6-5 | . | TGTGCCAGCAGTTACTCAGGGGGGCAGTTCTTC | CASSYSGGQFF
TRBJ1-3 | few | TRBV5-1 | . | TGCGCCAGCAGCTTGGATGGGGGGCGCTCTGGAAACACCATATATTTT | CASSLDGGRSGNTIYF
TRBJ2-5 | . | TRBV12-3/TRBV12-4 | . | TGTGCCAGCAGTCCTTTCGGGGCAGAGACCCAGTACTTC | CASSPFGAETQYF
TRBJ2-1 | many | TRBV20-1 | . | TGCAGTGCTAGAGAGACCTCCGTGAGTAGCGGATCCTACAATGAGCAGTTCTTC | CSARETSVSSGSYNEQFF
TRBJ2-7 | . | TRBV6-1 | TRBD1 | TGTGCCAGCAATAGACTGACAGGGGCCCCCCACGAGCAGTACTTC | CASNRLTGAPHEQYF
TRBJ2-1 | few | TRBV5-1 | . | TGCGCCAGCAGCCCGGCAGCGGAAAGGCAGTTCTTC | CASSPAAERQFF
TRBJ2-7 | . | TRBV4-2 | TRBD2 | TGTGCCAGCAGCCAAGCGGGGACTAGCGGGACGGGTGAGCAGTACTTC | CASSQAGTSGTGEQYF
TRBJ2-1 | many | TRBV2 | TRBD2 | TGTGCCAGCAGTGAGATGGCTAGCGGAGGAAATGAGCAGTTCTTC | CASSEMASGGNEQFF
TRBJ1-4 | many | TRBV12-3/TRBV12-4 | . | TGTGCCAGCAGTTTTGGGGGGGCGACTAATGAAAAACTGTTTTTT | CASSFGGATNEKLFF
TRBJ2-7 | few | TRBV5-1 | . | TGCGCCAGCAGCCTTCCTAGCCCCAACGAGCAGTACTTC | CASSLPSPNEQYF
TRBJ1-4 | few | TRBV5-1 | TRBD1 | TGCGCCAGCAGCTTTCTGGACAGGGGTGAAAAACTGTTTTTT | CASSFLDRGEKLFF
TRBJ1-2 | . | TRBV7-8 | . | TGTGCCAGCAGCTTATTGGAGCACTATGGCTACACCTTC | CASSLLEHYGYTF
TRBJ1-5 | few | TRBV5-6 | . | TGTGCCAGCAGCTTGGCGAGTGGCAATCAGCCCCAGCATTTT | CASSLASGNQPQHF
TRBJ2-1 | many | TRBV2 | . | TGTGCCAGCAGTAATAGCTGGGATGAGCAGTTCTTC | CASSNSWDEQFF
TRBJ1-5 | many | TRBV6-2/TRBV6-3 | . | TGTGCCAGCAGAACGAGCAATCAGCCCCAGCATTTT | CASRTSNQPQHF
TRBJ1-2 | . | TRBV24-1 | . | TGTGCCACCAGTGAGGACGCGGTAAGAGGCTACACCTTC | CATSEDAVRGYTF
TRBJ1-5 | . | TRBV5-1 | TRBD1 | TGCGCCAGCAGCCCGGGGGACAGGGATCAGCCCCAGCATTTT | CASSPGDRDQPQHF
TRBJ1-4 | . | TRBV11-2 | . | TGTGCCAGCAGCTTGAGTTCTGCAGCCTATAATGAAAAACTGTTTTTT | CASSLSSAAYNEKLFF
TRBJ1-1 | many | TRBV11-3 | . | TGTGCCAGCAGCCGGAGGGCGTCCACTGAAGCTTTCTTT | CASSRRASTEAFF
TRBJ1-2 | few | TRBV25-1 | . | TGTGCCAGCAGTGAATGGGGGGACAACTATGGCTACACCTTC | CASSEWGDNYGYTF
TRBJ2-7 | . | TRBV7-3 | TRBD2 | TGTGCCAGCAGCTTAACGGGGCTAGCGGGAGAGTACGAGCAGTACTTC | CASSLTGLAGEYEQYF
TRBJ2-7 | . | TRBV20-1 | TRBD2 | TGCAGTGCTGGTCAACTAGCGGGAGAGCTACCCTACGAGCAGTACTTC | CSAGQLAGELPYEQYF
TRBJ2-7 | . | TRBV4-3 | . | TGCGCCAGCAGCCAAGAAACGGGACTCGCTCCCTACGAGCAGTACTTC | CASSQETGLAPYEQYF
TRBJ2-1 | few | TRBV12-3/TRBV12-4 | TRBD2 | TGTGCCAGCAGTCTAATAGCGGGAGTATACCCCAATGAGCAGTTCTTC | CASSLIAGVYPNEQFF
TRBJ2-5 | . | TRBV27 | TRBD2 | TGTGCCAGCAGTTCGTCTCCGGGACTAGAACACTTC | CASSSSPGLEHF